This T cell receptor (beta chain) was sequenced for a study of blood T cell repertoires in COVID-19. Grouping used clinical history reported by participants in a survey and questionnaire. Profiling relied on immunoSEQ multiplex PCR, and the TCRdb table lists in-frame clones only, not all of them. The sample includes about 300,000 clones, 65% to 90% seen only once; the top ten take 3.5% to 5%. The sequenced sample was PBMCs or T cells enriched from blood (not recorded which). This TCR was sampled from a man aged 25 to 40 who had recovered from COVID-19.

The CDR3 loop reads CASALMTGVNSNQPQHF. CDR3 coding DNA: TGTGCCAGCGCGCTAATGACAGGGGTGAATAGCAATCAGCCCCAGCATTTT. The V and J genes are TRBV18 and TRBJ1-5; 8 positions agree with TRBD1. Germline CDR1 and CDR2: KGHSH and LQKENI. The CDR3 contains 17 residues. Losses at the gene ends were 8 bases for V and 0 bases for J; bases not matched to a gene: 12.